This T cell receptor (beta chain) was identified in a study of blood T cell repertoires in COVID-19. Study background: The study drew acute and convalescent COVID-19 samples from the United States, Italy and Spain. T cells, B-cell-depleted T cells, or PBMCs provided the cDNA or gDNA that served as material.

The CDR3 consists of 13 residues. The trim removed 6 bases at V and 3 bases at J, leaving 2 bases unmatched. Germline CDR1 reads SGHRS; CDR2 reads YFSETQ. How the authors handled the data: Estimation of nucleated cell counts was performed using reference gene primer amplification. The method was immunoSEQ multiplex PCR; TCRdb's version includes in-frame clones alone and lacks a portion of them. For V, J and clone size, that table is used; D and trimming come from the DNA. This sample has fewer than 110,000 clones, with approximately 86% found just once. This receptor was identified in a human donor in a cohort sampled during active COVID-19. The specimen was peripheral blood. This chain connects TRBV5-1 to TRBJ2-2; 7 bases agree with TRBD2. In DNA form, the CDR3 reads TGCGCCAGCATAGGACTAGACACCGGGGAGCTGTTTTTT. This gives the protein CASIGLDTGELFF.